These 17 T cell receptor beta chains originate from one sample sequenced in a study of OX40 agonist ivuxolimab in advanced cancers. The protocol used for the library was the immunoSEQ multiplex PCR assay. The table was pulled from immuneACCESS by TCRdb, which kept in-frame rearrangements only. Such tables lose some clones; where checked, under half of the loss comes from unresolved V genes, and the rest has no known cause. The sample table contains 60,000 to 75,000 clones; only one count was recorded for 70% to 90% of them. Approximately 4.8% of the sample is in the top ten clones. The input for sequencing was CD4+ or CD8+ T cells sorted from blood, taken in a trial of the OX40 agonist ivuxolimab. Receptors originate from an adult with an advanced solid tumor such as melanoma, head and neck, liver or kidney cancer.

This clone occurred a few times. The gene calls are TRBV2 and TRBJ1-4, with TRBD1 matching over 8 bases. Losses at the gene ends were 2 bases for V and 6 bases for J; bases not matched to a gene: 11. Germline V gives CDR1 SNHLY, CDR2 FYNNEI. The CDR3 extends over 17 amino acids. The CDR3 DNA sequence: TGTGCCAGCAGTGAATGGGGGTTGACAGGGGAGGATGAAAAACTGTTTTTT. It is translated as CASSEWGLTGEDEKLFF.

On this clone itself: The junction differs from germline at one of its ends, possibly a read error. The J gene is TRBJ1-2, the V gene TRBV5-8; no firm D call. The CDR3 sequence is 14 residues long. CDR1 is SGHTS and CDR2 is YDEGEE in the germline V gene. The CDR3 spells CASMRSHPRKTYGF. The CDR3 coding sequence is TGTGCCAGCATGCGATCTCATCCACGAAAGACCTATGGCTTC.

This chain links TRBV7-9 with TRBJ2-5; D might be TRBD2 (5 bases). The CDR3 has 15 amino acids. V gave up 5 bases and J gave up 4 bases, with 17 bases separating them. The V gene's germline CDR1 is SEHNR and CDR2 FQNEAQ (reference sequence). DNA for the CDR3: TGTGCCAGCAGCCCTAAGCGGAGAGTAGGAGAGACCCAGTACTTC. It yields the protein CASSPKRRVGETQYF.

This clone was seen a few times. V and J are TRBV7-8 and TRBJ2-2; 13 bases match TRBD2. Germline CDR1 is SGHVS and CDR2 is FQNEAQ. This CDR3 has 19 residues. After removal of 5 bases from V and 5 bases from J, the junction contained 14 bases not matched to a gene. Here the CDR3 DNA reads TGTGCCAGCAGCGCGAGAGCCGGGACTAGCGGGGTTGTAACCGGGGAGCTGTTTTTT. Its protein product is CASSARAGTSGVVTGELFF.

The chain combines TRBV28 with TRBJ2-3; no clear D gene. V lost 7 bases and J lost 2, with 10 bases in between. Germline CDR1 reads MDHEN; CDR2 reads SYDVKM. The CDR3 has 13 residues. CDR3 DNA sequence: TGTGCCAGCACAAGACCGAACACAGATACGCAGTATTTT. As protein: CASTRPNTDTQYF.

V usage is TRBV5-5 and J usage is TRBJ1-4; D call uncertain. The CDR3 contains 14 residues. Germline V lookup: CDR1 SGHKS, CDR2 YYEKEE (reference sequence). The ends were cut back, 0 bases at V and 3 bases at J, with 6 bases in the middle. The CDR3 here is CASSLARSNEKLFF. The CDR3 DNA reads as TGTGCCAGCAGCTTGGCCAGGTCTAATGAAAAACTGTTTTTT.

This chain links TRBV6-1 with TRBJ2-1, with D hard to call. Germline-derived CDR1 and CDR2 are MNHNS and SASEGT. CDR3 length: 12 residues. V lost 0 bases and J lost 9, with 6 bases in between. For the CDR3, the DNA is TGTGCCAGCAGTGAAGCACTCACTGAGCAGTTCTTC. Translating gives CASSEALTEQFF.

The rearrangement uses TRBV6-1 and TRBJ1-4; TRBD1 might be the D (5 bases). CDR3 length equals 15 residues. From germline, CDR1 is MNHNS and CDR2 SASEGT. The germline V and J ends were trimmed by 4 bases and 0 bases, with 9 bases remaining between them. The CDR3 coding sequence is TGTGCCAGCAGTGTTGGGGGGTCAACTAATGAAAAACTGTTTTTT. Its protein is CASSVGGSTNEKLFF.

The chain has TRBV7-9 and TRBJ2-5, with D possibly matching TRBD1 (6 bases). CDR1 is SEHNR and CDR2 is FQNEAQ in the germline V gene (reference sequence). Trimming stripped 5 bases from V and 2 bases from J, with 12 bases between. The CDR3 contains 14 residues. The CDR3 coding sequence is TGTGCCAGCAGCGAGACTGACAGGCAAGAGACCCAGTACTTC. Translating it yields CASSETDRQETQYF.

The chain has TRBV11-1 and TRBJ1-5; D is perhaps TRBD1 (5 bases). Germline V lookup: CDR1 SGHAT, CDR2 FQDESV (reference sequence). Trimming left V 6 bases short and J 4 bases short, with 19 bases between. This CDR3 is 16 amino acids long. This CDR3 reads CASSLRGGDGNQPQHF. The CDR3 bases are TGTGCCAGCAGTTTACGGGGCGGGGACGGGAATCAGCCCCAGCATTTT.

The gene calls are TRBV7-9 and TRBJ1-4; 8 bases fit TRBD1. CDR1 and CDR2 from the germline V gene are SEHNR and FQNEAQ (reference sequence). V trimming: 5 bases; J trimming: 10 bases; junction bases outside the gene matches: 6. The CDR3 consists of 13 residues. The CDR3 loop reads CASSPLGQGKLFF. The CDR3 bases are TGTGCCAGCAGCCCCCTCGGACAGGGAAAACTGTTTTTT.

CDR3 in DNA: TGTGCCAGCAGTACCCGGACAGGGGATCAATATTTT. It yields the protein CASSTRTGDQYF. This chain uses TRBV28 with TRBJ2-3; TRBD1 agrees at 9 bases. This CDR3 region has 12 residues. CDR1 and CDR2 (germline): MDHEN, SYDVKM. V shed 5 bases and J 15 bases; nucleotides not matched to a gene: 9. Variable domain in full (rest from reference TRBV28 and TRBJ2-3): DVKVTQSSRYLVKRTGEKVFLECVQDMDHENMFWYRQDPGLGLRLIYFSYDVKMKEKGDIPEGYSVSREKKERFSLILESASTNQTSMYLCASSTRTGDQYFGPGTRLTVL.

This rearrangement joins TRBV4-2 to TRBJ2-6; D is ambiguous. The CDR3 is 18 amino acids. Germline V gene sequence: CDR1 LGHNA, CDR2 YNFKEQ. Trimming stripped 5 bases from V and 5 bases from J, with 22 bases between. The CDR3 spells CASSGCVRLQSRANVLTF. CDR3 sequence (DNA): TGTGCCAGCAGCGGATGTGTAAGGTTACAAAGTCGGGCCAACGTCCTGACTTTC.

The chain recombines TRBV5-5 with TRBJ1-5, with a weak D call TRBD1 (5 bases). Germline V CDR1 and CDR2: SGHKS, YYEKEE (reference sequence). The CDR3 contains 15 residues. Trimming cost V 0 bases and J 2 bases, with 9 bases left between them. The CDR3 here is CASSLAWGGNQPQHF. For the CDR3, the DNA is TGTGCCAGCAGCTTGGCCTGGGGGGGCAATCAGCCCCAGCATTTT. Combining the CDR3 with reference TRBV5-5 and TRBJ1-5 gives the whole variable domain DAGVTQSPTHLIKTRGQQVTLRCSPISGHKSVSWYQQVLGQGPQFIFQYYEKEERGRGNFPDRFSARQFPNYSSELNVNALLLGDSALYLCASSLAWGGNQPQHFGDGTRLSIL.

The chain has TRBV7-9 and TRBJ2-3; D is ambiguous. V was trimmed by 10 bases and J by 0 bases, leaving 8 bases between them. CDR1 is SEHNR and CDR2 is FQNEAQ in the germline V gene (reference sequence). The CDR3 totals 12 residues. CDR3 sequence: CATRRSTDTQYF. CDR3 DNA sequence: TGTGCCACTCGACGCAGCACAGATACGCAGTATTTT.

This clone was seen once. The genes are TRBV27 and TRBJ1-2; TRBD1 aligns across 7 bases. The CDR3 runs 13 residues. The germline gives CDR1 MNHEY, CDR2 SMNVEV (reference sequence). The V segment lost 3 bases and the J segment 4 bases; nucleotides outside the gene matches: 2. The CDR3 loop reads CASSFQGGYGYTF. The CDR3 DNA sequence: TGTGCCAGCAGTTTCCAGGGGGGCTATGGCTACACCTTC.

This clone was detected only a few times. The chain links TRBV7-2 to TRBJ2-5, with a weak D call TRBD2 (5 bases). CDR1 is SGHTA and CDR2 is FQGNSA in the germline V gene. This CDR3 has 13 residues. V lost 5 bases and J 3 bases, leaving 10 bases between the germline ends. CDR3 sequence: CASSIGIEETQYF. CDR3 DNA: TGTGCCAGCAGCATCGGGATCGAAGAGACCCAGTACTTC.